This T cell receptor (beta chain) appears in the sequencing data of a study of CD8+ T cells in alopecia areata. Study at large: Each day, treated patients took oral tofacitinib twice, at 5 to 10 mg per dose. Findings and limits, study-wide: Within the top 100, expanded CD8+ clones significantly decreased with tofacitinib, as did scalp clonality.

cDNA prepared by RNA extraction and subsequent reverse transcription served as the template for sequencing. The table came from immunoSEQ multiplex PCR; TCRdb's copy has only in-frame clones and leaves some out. This table holds 110,000 to 150,000 clones, about four fifths found once. V was pared by 2 bases and J by 0 bases, with 8 bases between. The germline V gene has CDR1 PRHDT and CDR2 FYEKMQ (reference sequence). The CDR3 extends over 14 amino acids. Concerning this clone: Its specificity is not known.

Treatment of the sample: oral pan-JAK inhibitor, 5-10 mg twice daily. The sequence came from a human donor with alopecia areata. The gene calls are TRBV13 and TRBJ2-7, with D unresolved. The sequences come from CD8+ T cells sorted from blood, collected at week 4, from a patient treated with tofacitinib. The CDR3 sequence: CASSLRLVSYEQYF. CDR3 nucleotide sequence: TGTGCCAGCAGCTTAAGGCTAGTCTCCTACGAGCAGTACTTC.